Following are 28 T cell receptor beta chains from one sample sequenced in a study of blood T cell repertoires in COVID-19. Assay used: immunoSEQ multiplex PCR; TCRdb lists only in-frame clones, some missing. Of approximately 180,000 clones in the sample, 70% to 85% were seen once. Source material: PBMCs or T cells enriched from blood (not recorded which). Receptors originate from a woman in her fifties or sixties with acute COVID-19.

The chain employs TRBV3-1 (or the pseudogene TRBV3-2) and TRBJ1-3; TRBD1 is a possible D gene (5 bases). Germline assignment: CDR1 LGHDT and CDR2 YNNKEL (reference sequence). The CDR3 is made up of 14 amino acids. V was pared by 10 bases and J by 1 base, with 14 bases between. The CDR3 region is CATQTVASGNTIYF. As DNA, the CDR3 is TGTGCCACCCAGACAGTTGCGTCTGGAAACACCATATATTTT.

This clone turned up a few times. The chain couples TRBV9 to TRBJ2-3, with a possible D match to TRBD2 (6 bases). V was trimmed by 2 bases and J by 5 bases, leaving 18 bases between them. Germline CDR1 reads SGDLS; CDR2 reads YYNGEE. The CDR3 has 16 amino acids. CDR3 in amino acids: CASSVRDSVLRDTQYF. The CDR3 bases are TGTGCCAGCAGCGTCCGGGACTCCGTCCTTCGAGATACGCAGTATTTT.

This chain uses TRBV4-2 with TRBJ2-3; D remains ambiguous. Trimming stripped 3 bases from V and 2 bases from J, with 12 bases between. Germline V CDR1 and CDR2: LGHNA, YNFKEQ. This CDR3 is 15 amino acids long. The CDR3 DNA sequence: TGTGCCAGCAGCCATTGGGTGGGCCCCACAGATACGCAGTATTTT. It is translated as CASSHWVGPTDTQYF.

The chain has TRBV29-1 and TRBJ2-6; tentative D call: TRBD2 (6 bases). Germline V gives CDR1 SQVTM, CDR2 ANQGSEA. The germline V and J ends were trimmed by 1 base and 0 bases, with 10 bases remaining between them. The CDR3 consists of 16 residues. The CDR3 sequence is CSVEGDGGSGANVLTF. DNA for the CDR3: TGCAGCGTTGAAGGAGACGGGGGCTCTGGGGCCAACGTCCTGACTTTC.

This clone was found a few times. This sequence joins TRBV6-5 and TRBJ1-1; the D gene is possibly TRBD1 (6 bases). Trimming pared 4 bases from V and 5 bases from J, leaving 17 bases between. From germline, CDR1 is MNHEY and CDR2 SVGAGI. The CDR3 is made up of 15 amino acids. CDR3 sequence (DNA): TGTGCCAGCAGTTTTAGAACAGGGCTGGTGACTGAAGCTTTCTTT. Its protein product is CASSFRTGLVTEAFF.

J is TRBJ1-1 and V is TRBV6-2 or TRBV6-3, with D possibly TRBD1 on 5 matching bases. Per germline, CDR1 MNHEY and CDR2 SVGEGT. The CDR3 sequence is 14 residues long. Trimming left V 2 bases short and J 0 bases short, with 7 bases between. The CDR3: CASSYRTLNTEAFF. DNA of the CDR3: TGTGCCAGCAGTTACAGGACACTGAACACTGAAGCTTTCTTT.

The rearrangement links TRBV12-3 or TRBV12-4 to TRBJ2-1; 8 bases line up with TRBD2. With V trimmed by 9 bases and J by 5 bases, 6 bases remained unmatched. The CDR3 is 13 residues long. For the CDR3, the DNA is TGTGCCAGTTCGACTAGCGAAAACAATGAGCAGTTCTTC. Its translation: CASSTSENNEQFF.

The chain has TRBV6-5 and TRBJ1-5; TRBD1 aligns across 9 bases. The CDR3 runs 15 residues. CDR1 and CDR2 from the germline V gene are MNHEY and SVGAGI. Germline trimming cut 11 bases from V and 4 bases from J; bases unmatched to any gene: 12. The CDR3 here is CAVGTGSPVNQPQHF. DNA for the CDR3: TGTGCCGTTGGGACAGGGTCGCCCGTAAATCAGCCCCAGCATTTT.

The rearrangement joins TRBV7-9 to TRBJ1-2, with D possibly being TRBD1 (5 bases). Germline V gene data show CDR1 as SEHNR and CDR2 as FQNEAQ (reference sequence). The CDR3 has 19 residues. Trimming stripped 4 bases from V and 3 bases from J, with 27 bases between. The CDR3 DNA reads as TGTGCCAGCAGCTCACATTCGGGACGGAGGGAACCGACAGACTATGGCTACACCTTC. The encoded protein is CASSSHSGRREPTDYGYTF.

The chain carries TRBV5-6 and TRBJ2-1; D is perhaps TRBD1 (5 bases). The CDR3 loop spans 15 amino acids. Germline-derived CDR1 and CDR2 are SGHDT and YYEEEE. Between the trimmed V and J ends, which lost 2 bases and 0 bases, there was a span of 9 bases. The CDR3 protein is CASSLDRYSYNEQFF. The CDR3 nucleotides read TGTGCCAGCAGCTTAGACAGATACTCCTACAATGAGCAGTTCTTC.

In nucleotides, the CDR3 is TGTGCCTGGAGTGTACGTTGGGGCACGGGACTGTTTTTT. Translation: CAWSVRWGTGLFF. The V call is TRBV30, the J call TRBJ1-4; D might be TRBD1 (5 bases). V was pared by 0 bases and J by 13 bases, with 15 bases between. Germline V gene data show CDR1 as GTSNPN and CDR2 as SVGIG (reference sequence). This CDR3 has 13 residues. Using reference TRBV30 and TRBJ1-4 for the parts outside the CDR3, the full variable domain is SQTIHQWPATLVQPVGSPLSLECTVEGTSNPNLYWYRQAAGRGLQLLFYSVGIGQISSEVPQNLSASRPQDRQFILSSKKLLLSDSGFYLCAWSVRWGTGLFFGSGTQLSVL.

The CDR3 DNA reads as TGTGCCAGCAGCGGGCGGGACGTCTTATATGGCTACACCTTC. Translating gives CASSGRDVLYGYTF. The chain is built from TRBV7-8 and TRBJ1-2; tentatively, D is TRBD1 (5 bases). V lost 5 bases and J 5 bases, leaving 15 bases between the germline ends. The CDR3 covers 14 residues. The germline V gene has CDR1 SGHVS and CDR2 FQNEAQ.

The V and J genes are TRBV27 and TRBJ2-1; D is perhaps TRBD2 (7 bases). The CDR3 runs 16 residues. Germline-derived CDR1 and CDR2 are MNHEY and SMNVEV (reference sequence). V lost 3 bases, J lost 5 bases, and 17 bases lay in between. The chain's CDR3 is CASSLGGQGFNNEQFF. CDR3 nucleotides: TGTGCCAGCAGTTTGGGGGGGCAGGGATTTAACAATGAGCAGTTCTTC.

This clone was recorded once. The chain uses TRBV6-2 or TRBV6-3 and TRBJ2-7; 9 bases are shared with TRBD2. The J segment lost 5 bases and the V segment lost 6 bases, leaving 11 bases of the junction unmatched. Germline lookup yields CDR1 MNHEY and CDR2 SVGEGT. This CDR3 spans 15 amino acids. The CDR3, as DNA: TGTGCCAGCAGCCCCCTGGCGGGGGGGAGCAACGAGCAGTACGTC. Protein: CASSPLAGGSNEQYV.

V gene TRBV7-2 combines with J gene TRBJ1-4, with D unclear. V dropped 3 bases and J dropped 5 bases, with 13 bases sitting between them. The CDR3 has 15 residues. The germline V gene encodes CDR1 SGHTA and CDR2 FQGNSA. CDR3 amino acids: CASSLRALRNEKLFF. The DNA of the CDR3 is TGTGCCAGCAGCTTGCGGGCCCTCAGAAATGAAAAACTGTTTTTT.

The chain joins TRBV7-8 to TRBJ1-5; D unclear. The CDR3 is 12 amino acids. CDR1 and CDR2 (germline): SGHVS, FQNEAQ. Trimming took 3 bases from V and 5 from J, leaving 5 bases between them. CDR3 loop: CASSFSYQPQHF. DNA of the CDR3: TGTGCCAGCAGCTTTTCCTATCAGCCCCAGCATTTT.

This chain connects TRBV6-6 to TRBJ1-5; D not resolved. Germline V gives CDR1 MNHNY, CDR2 SVGAGI (reference sequence). The CDR3 has 12 residues. Trimming took 6 bases from V and 7 from J, leaving 10 bases between them. The CDR3 reads CASSPKPQPQHF. The CDR3 bases are TGTGCCAGCAGCCCAAAGCCCCAGCCCCAGCATTTT.

This chain uses TRBV28 with TRBJ1-5; 7 bases align to TRBD1. V shed 6 bases and J 6 bases; nucleotides not matched to a gene: 11. Germline V gene data show CDR1 as MDHEN and CDR2 as SYDVKM. The CDR3 covers 15 residues. As DNA, the CDR3 is TGTGCCAGCAGGGTAGGGGGCGCCGGGGGTCAGCCCCAGCATTTT. It is translated as CASRVGGAGGQPQHF.

The chain employs TRBV5-4 and TRBJ2-5; 10 bases agree with TRBD2. With V trimmed by 2 bases and J by 4 bases, 5 bases remained unmatched. Germline loops: CDR1 SGHNT, CDR2 YYREEE (reference sequence). The CDR3 runs 15 residues. CDR3 in amino acids: CASSFTSGGAETQYF. CDR3 nucleotides: TGTGCCAGCAGCTTCACCAGCGGGGGGGCAGAGACCCAGTACTTC.

The V gene is TRBV14, the J gene TRBJ2-7; 12 bases are a match to TRBD2. With V trimmed by 0 bases and J by 6 bases, 6 bases remained unmatched. The CDR3 totals 16 residues. In germline, CDR1 is SGHDN, CDR2 FVKESK. The CDR3 DNA follows: TGTGCCAGCAGCCAAGATCTGAGACTAGCGGGAGCCGAGCAGTACTTC. This sequence encodes CASSQDLRLAGAEQYF. The variable domain in full, completed from reference TRBV14 and TRBJ2-7, reads EAGVTQFPSHSVIEKGQTVTLRCDPISGHDNLYWYRRVMGKEIKFLLHFVKESKQDESGMPNNRFLAERTGGTYSTLKVQPAELEDSGVYFCASSQDLRLAGAEQYFGPGTRLTVT.

The CDR3 protein is CASHRSGASVNEQFF. The DNA of the CDR3 is TGTGCCAGCCACCGTAGCGGGGCCTCAGTCAATGAGCAGTTCTTC. The rearrangement joins TRBV18 to TRBJ2-1, with 8 nucleotides matching TRBD2. The CDR3 is 15 amino acids. The V gene end was trimmed by 8 bases and the J gene end by 6 bases; junction bases not matched to a gene: 12. Per the germline V gene, CDR1 is KGHSH and CDR2 is LQKENI.

This chain links TRBV30 with TRBJ2-1, with TRBD2 as a possible D gene (5 bases). V lost 3 bases and J lost 6, with 12 bases in between. This CDR3 spans 13 amino acids. Looked up from germline, CDR1 is GTSNPN and CDR2 is SVGIG (reference sequence). The CDR3 reads CAWRTPGSNEQFF. DNA for the CDR3: TGTGCCTGGAGAACCCCGGGGAGCAATGAGCAGTTCTTC.

The rearrangement joins TRBV29-1 to TRBJ1-4; 8 nucleotides align to TRBD1. Losses at the gene ends were 3 bases for V and 6 bases for J; bases not matched to a gene: 9. The CDR3 contains 15 residues. Germline CDR1 SQVTM, CDR2 ANQGSEA. The CDR3 DNA reads as TGCAGCGTTGAGATATGGACAGGGTGGTATGAAAAACTGTTTTTT. It yields the protein CSVEIWTGWYEKLFF.

The chain couples TRBV5-1 to TRBJ2-7, with TRBD2 as a possible D gene (6 bases). Deletions cut 0 bases from V and 0 bases from J, with 7 bases between. The CDR3 is 14 amino acids. The V gene's germline CDR1 is SGHRS and CDR2 YFSETQ. In DNA form, the CDR3 reads TGCGCCAGCAGCTTGGAGACTAGCTCCTACGAGCAGTACGTC. Protein sequence: CASSLETSSYEQYV.

This chain links TRBV4-3 with TRBJ1-4; possible D gene TRBD1, 6 bases. The CDR3 is 15 residues long. Germline loops: CDR1 LGHNA, CDR2 YSLEER. Trimming removed 6 bases at V and 3 bases at J, with 14 bases between. The CDR3: CASRAQGTANEKLFF. The CDR3 coding sequence is TGCGCCAGCAGAGCTCAGGGGACGGCTAATGAAAAACTGTTTTTT.

V usage is TRBV10-1 and J usage is TRBJ2-4; D is undetermined. The CDR3 contains 15 residues. V lost 0 bases and J lost 0, with 6 bases in between. Germline V gene lookup returns CDR1 WNHNN and CDR2 SYGVQD (reference sequence). The CDR3 spells CASSESNRAKNIQYF. CDR3 DNA: TGCGCCAGCAGTGAGTCGAACAGAGCCAAAAACATTCAGTACTTC.

The rearrangement links TRBV7-9 to TRBJ2-1; 7 bases agree with TRBD2. Losses at the gene ends were 3 bases for V and 5 bases for J; bases not matched to a gene: 13. This CDR3 contains 17 residues. Germline V lookup: CDR1 SEHNR, CDR2 FQNEAQ (reference sequence). In DNA form, the CDR3 reads TGTGCCAGCAGCTTGGAAGGAACGGGACTACCTGACAATGAGCAGTTCTTC. Its protein product is CASSLEGTGLPDNEQFF.

The V and J genes are TRBV18 and TRBJ1-1; D is ambiguous. Germline V gene lookup returns CDR1 KGHSH and CDR2 LQKENI. Trimming cost V 2 bases and J 2 bases, with 12 bases left between them. CDR3 size: 15 residues. CDR3 region: CASSPASRYNTEAFF. The CDR3, as DNA: TGTGCCAGCTCACCAGCATCCAGGTACAACACTGAAGCTTTCTTT.